The source of this T cell receptor beta chain is a study of cytomegalovirus exposure and HLA in healthy donors. Across the study: In an earlier analysis, 90 million to 130 million unique TCR beta sequences were found from some 200 million T cells. Within the Caucasian-associated ancestry cluster were around four fifths of the roughly 360 genotyped donors. Study-wide findings and caveats: With DRB1 most and HLA-C fewest, TCR association rates differed between HLA loci in a later analysis.

Researchers ran the PCR with 60 Vbeta and 13 Jbeta primers. Libraries were prepared by immunoSEQ multiplex PCR; TCRdb keeps only in-frame clonotypes and omits some of them. Of 110,000 to 150,000 clones listed, roughly 10% were seen once; the top ten hold approximately 1.8%. At sampling all donors were nominally healthy, likely with unrecorded immune exposures. Comments on this clone: Its cognate antigen is unknown.

Germline CDR1 is LGHNA and CDR2 is YSLEER. V was shortened by 1 base and J by 6 bases, with 8 bases between the two germline ends. This CDR3 has 13 amino acids. The clonotype was recovered from a male donor in good health and CMV-seronegative. Sequencing was performed on PBMCs. J is TRBJ2-3 and V is TRBV4-3, with D tentatively TRBD1 (6 bases). The chain's CDR3 is CASSQVDRDTQYF. The CDR3, as DNA: TGCGCCAGCAGCCAAGTAGACAGGGATACGCAGTATTTT.